This TCR beta chain appears in the sequencing data of a study of low-dose radiotherapy and immunotherapy resistance in tumors. Turning to the study itself: Intravenous nivolumab 240 mg every two weeks plus ipilimumab 1 mg/kg every six weeks was given to patients. TRAV- and TRBV-specific primers primed first-strand cDNA, covering alpha and beta chains.

The authors amplified TCRs for about 20 PCR cycles with a constant-region primer and a V-primer adapter. One entry per CDR3 protein results from TCRdb running MiXCR on the reads. This table has about 52,000 distinct CDR3 sequences, around 33% appearing once. This clonotype was seen only once. The time point is: after trial treatment. Treatment denoted: LDRT plus nivolumab, ipilimumab, low-dose cyclophosphamide and aspirin (RACIN trial). The specimen was PBMCs, collected after low-dose radiotherapy plus immunotherapy. The TCR originated in a male donor with rectosigmoid adenocarcinoma.

The CDR3 nucleotides read TGTGCCATCAGTAGCCTCGGGCAGTACTTC. Protein sequence: CAISSLGQYF. The V and J genes are TRBV10-3 and TRBJ2-7; D not certain. With 5 bases removed from V and 9 bases from J, the gap between germline ends came to 8 bases. The germline gives CDR1 ENHRY, CDR2 SYGVKD. The length of the CDR3 is 10 residues.